The entry below describes one TCR beta chain. The CDR3 covers 13 residues. Germline CDR1 WSHSY, CDR2 SAAADI. V gave up 0 bases and J gave up 2 bases, with 5 bases separating them. This sample was taken from a study of blood T cell repertoires in COVID-19. Categorization into cohorts depended on clinical history that participants reported. Original data processing: Using reference gene primer amplification, nucleated cell counts were estimated. Sequenced by immunoSEQ multiplex PCR; TCRdb stores in-frame clones only, minus some. Clone size and V and J calls were adopted from that table, with D and trimming inferred from the DNA. The sample contains about 240,000 clones, approximately 86% of which appear only once.

The clonotype was recovered from a woman aged 40 to 49 with acute COVID-19. Input material: PBMCs or T cells enriched from blood (not recorded which). The V and J genes are TRBV10-2 and TRBJ2-7; TRBD2 might be the D (5 bases). CDR3 region: CASSESGTYEQYF. CDR3 nucleotide sequence: TGCGCCAGCAGTGAGTCCGGGACCTACGAGCAGTACTTC.